This section outlines one T cell receptor beta chain sequence together with its context. Its specific antigen is unknown. No base quality values were provided; no much bigger clone lies one nucleotide off. The data were taken from a study of cytomegalovirus exposure and HLA in healthy donors (dated by TCRdb to 2015 to 2018). Some background on the complete study: An earlier analysis of roughly 570 of the donors reported over 250 Gb of sequence data and roughly 120 million unique TCR beta sequences obtained from roughly 180 million T cells. About 280 gigabases of sequencing data and around 80 million unique TCR sequences made up an early release that covered nearly 650 HLA-typed donors. Of the roughly 400 genotyped donors, over 65% fell in the genetic ancestry cluster associated with self-reported Caucasian donors. The study aimed to test whether cataloging public T cell receptors could reveal signatures of past pathogen exposure. Using immunosequencing, the study profiled T cell repertoires from around 680 subjects and related those repertoires to cytomegalovirus serostatus. A separate validation cohort of over 95 different subjects was used in addition to the approximately 640-subject first cohort. The study combined high-throughput TCR immunosequencing, statistical association of individual TCRs with disease status, and machine learning to predict cytomegalovirus infection status. A later analysis re-examined previously published TCR beta repertoires from roughly 720 donors and added high-resolution HLA genotyping to investigate patterns of TCR occurrence. Rather than drawing on any new phenotypic data, the later analysis identified candidate immune exposures from TCR beta sequences and the way those sequences occurred across donors. An earlier analysis of more than 450 of the donors used high-throughput TCR beta sequencing to judge whether each TCR beta V gene segment behaved as functional or pseudogenic. Donor age, sex, ethnicity and CMV serostatus were collected together with the repertoire data. A later genetic analysis used genome-wide SNP genotypes for about three fifths of the 666 donors, treating that subset as a discovery cohort. All discovery cohort repertoires had been generated on a single sequencing platform. HLA typing included class I and class II loci at four-digit resolution. Typing coverage differed by locus: A, B, C, DRB1 and DQB1 were typed in about 629-640 donors, DQA1 in 522, DPA1 in some 610, and DPB1 in just under 490. Because of strong linkage in the cohort, roughly 5 DR-DQ haplotypes were treated as single units for association and clustering. Among a few hundred genotyped donors of the cohort, an average of about 240,000 unique TCR beta nucleotide sequences were sequenced per donor, roughly a sixth of them non-productive.

What the study reported, not specific to this receptor: A later analysis found that most CMV-associated TCR beta chains appeared HLA-restricted, with HLA associations seemingly driven largely by CMV exposure. In a later genetic analysis, fewer N-insertions in productive TCRs were reported among donors in an Asian-associated ancestry cluster than the approximately 670-donor mean. Specific HLA alleles were associated with around 18,000 TCR beta sequences at a false discovery rate of 0.05 in a later analysis. According to a later analysis, parvovirus B19, influenza, CMV and Epstein-Barr virus appeared linked to several top co-occurrence clusters. Because HLA typing was unavailable for some donors at each locus, only the typed subset was used in association tests. It was suggested by the authors that the approach could potentially be generalized to other disease states and immunological phenotypes. The classifier was reported to diagnose cytomegalovirus status with high specificity and sensitivity in both the original and validation cohorts. A further reported finding was that TCR beta sequences accurately predicted the HLA-A and HLA-B alleles for most subjects in the first cohort. Linkage disequilibrium might explain the correlated functional status among segregating V segments, but an unknown experimental factor could not be ruled out. In a later analysis, HLA-associated TCR beta chains showed more clonal expansion and lower generation probabilities than non-associated chains that were equally common. The cohort was sequenced for TCR beta chains only, and without alpha or paired-chain data the features that could be detected were limited. Roughly 15 rarely observed V segments, including chromosome 9 orphons, were excluded from the earlier analysis of about 600 of the donors because counts were too low. According to a later analysis, TCR association rates differed among HLA loci, with DRB1 alleles showing the most associated TCRs and HLA-C alleles showing the fewest. A few of the identified cytomegalovirus-associated TCR beta chains were confirmed in vitro to be specific for cytomegalovirus antigens. When HLA alleles, especially DR and DQ, strongly co-occurred, TCR associations were difficult to assign to individual alleles. An earlier analysis of approximately 500 of the donors showed that most TCR beta V segments appeared in productive rearrangements either about 87% or about 30% of the time, which broadly matched IMGT annotations. Immune exposure information for the cohort was limited to CMV serostatus. The sequencing pipeline was judged likely to have produced a cluster of highly shared sequence variants as a technical artifact. In the study, 150 to 200 TCR beta chains were listed as associated with cytomegalovirus. Most TCR sequences were observed very rarely across donors, whereas some public TCRs were present in many individuals. Roughly uniform sequencing depth across donors was assumed in presence/absence analyses, although this assumption may not hold. Because the 87-base-pair reads could not distinguish some IMGT-functional V segments, including TRBV6-2 and TRBV6-3, those segments were excluded. An association between a missense DCLRE1C variant and V-gene and J-gene trimming of TCR beta chains was found in a later genetic analysis and replicated in an independent cohort.

Library method: the immunoSEQ multiplex PCR assay. For the multiplex PCR, a mixture combining 60 forward primers for TCR Vbeta segments and 13 reverse primers for TCR Jbeta segments was used. Amplification of the CDR3 region of rearranged TCR beta genes was performed with a multiplex PCR assay on genomic DNA. The amplified TCR beta libraries were sequenced on the Illumina HiSeq System as 87-base-pair reads. Per the source publication's procedure: A later analysis tallied approximately 87 million unique TCR beta chains across the 610 or so repertoires, and around 9.9 million of those chains were shared by two or more donors. A nearest-neighbor algorithm error-corrected the raw reads and collapsed the reads into unique sequences, merging closely related sequences to remove PCR and sequencing errors. CDR3 sequences were aligned to IMGT reference sequences to assign V, D and J gene segments. For a sequence to be retained, at least a six-nucleotide match to both a V gene segment and a J gene segment was required. A rearrangement counted as productive if the CDR3 had no stop codons and remained in frame with V and J, and every other rearrangement counted as non-productive. Following IMGT convention, CDR3 was defined as the stretch from the second conserved V-encoded cysteine up to the conserved J-encoded phenylalanine. The earlier analysis of 500 to 650 of the donors excluded any sequence lacking an unambiguous match to a single V gene segment. In an earlier analysis of 587 of the donors, V segments were called functional above 56.7% productive rearrangements and were called segregating when the between-donor standard deviation exceeded 5%. A statistical classification framework was developed to diagnose cytomegalovirus status using the catalog of TCR beta chain sequences. A later analysis assigned V and J genes by comparing TCR nucleotide sequences with IMGT/GENE-DB human TR gene sequences. In a later analysis, CDR3 sequences and most-parsimonious VDJ recombination scenarios were assigned using the TCRdist pipeline. In a later analysis, each TCR beta chain was defined by its CDR3 amino acid sequence together with its V-gene family, and reads lacking a unique V-gene family were excluded. A later analysis removed 450 to 600 highly shared, low-generation-probability nucleotide sequences to deal with suspected cross-contamination and a sequencing artifact. A later analysis calculated a clonal expansion index for each public chain from normalized within-repertoire ranks of inferred template counts. Generation probabilities in a later analysis came from a VDJ recombination model fitted to out-of-frame rearrangements, and those results were checked against IGoR. In a later analysis, hypergeometric tests were used to score TCR-TCR, TCR-HLA and TCR-CMV co-occurrence, with a repertoire-size bias correction applied to TCR pairs. To estimate false discovery rates, a later analysis permuted the HLA or CMV assignments 20 times. In a later analysis, co-occurring TCRs were grouped using DBSCAN, and TCRdist sequence similarity was added for clustering within HLA-allele-positive subsets. Co-occurrence clustering excluded repertoires with fewer than 30,000 or more than 120,000 public chains, plus five with anomalous nucleotide sharing. The clones in this table, taken by TCRdb from immuneACCESS, are in-frame only. Not every clone is retained; where verified, under half of the shortfall comes from an unresolved V gene, and the cause of the rest is unknown. V, J and clone size are taken as reported in that table, and D and trimming were inferred from the DNA itself. The sample table lists roughly 150,000 clones, almost 80% of them with a count of one. The top ten hold more than 1.4% of the sample.

The cohort consisted of 666 healthy bone marrow donors. At the time of sampling, all cohort members were nominally healthy, though unrecorded immune exposures were likely present. The donor was CMV seronegative and was included in the group of around 320 seronegative cohort members. A peripheral blood sample was provided by each donor, and peripheral blood mononuclear cells were used for TCR beta sequencing. The Qiagen DNeasy Blood Extraction Kit was used to extract genomic DNA from the blood cell samples. The CDR3 sequence holds 12 residues, the cysteine and phenylalanine included. The only DNA kept is the CDR3, 36 bases in frame from the first base. The CDR1 and CDR2 encoded by the germline V gene are SQVTM and ANQGSEA. V trim: 6 bases; J trim: 5 bases; unmatched bases: 3.

This sequence was found in a male donor in good health and CMV-seronegative. Sequencing was done on a sample of PBMCs. Recombination connected TRBV29-1 to TRBJ2-1; 8 bases in the junction line up with TRBD2. The CDR3 region: CSVAGVNNEQFF. The nucleotide sequence is TGCAGCGTAGCGGGGGTAAACAATGAGCAGTTCTTC.